What follows are 27 T cell receptor beta chains derived from one specimen sequenced in a study of cytomegalovirus exposure and HLA in healthy donors. PCR used 60 Vbeta primers and 13 Jbeta primers. Using immunoSEQ multiplex PCR, the repertoire was profiled, and TCRdb retains in-frame clones only, with some absent. Of more than 150,000 clones in the sample, roughly four fifths were seen once. Source material: PBMCs. The receptors here all came from a man in his forties in good health and CMV-seronegative.

The chain uses TRBV6-1 and TRBJ2-3, with 9 bases matching TRBD1. The CDR3 length is 13 residues. The junction had 9 bases not matched to a gene; V was cut back by 11 bases and J by 6 bases. Germline V gene sequence: CDR1 MNHNS, CDR2 SASEGT. CDR3 DNA sequence: TGTGCCGGATCTACAGGGGGCTGGGATACGCAGTATTTT. Translating it yields CAGSTGGWDTQYF.

V gene TRBV28 combines with J gene TRBJ2-3; 8 nucleotides align to TRBD2. Losses at the gene ends were 5 bases for V and 6 bases for J; bases not matched to a gene: 10. The CDR3 loop spans 15 amino acids. Germline CDR1 is MDHEN and CDR2 is SYDVKM. CDR3 sequence (DNA): TGTGCCAGCAGTAGCGGGAGTTTCGAGGTGGATACGCAGTATTTT. Translated, it gives CASSSGSFEVDTQYF. The full variable domain, in which reference TRBV28 and TRBJ2-3 provide the parts outside the CDR3, is DVKVTQSSRYLVKRTGEKVFLECVQDMDHENMFWYRQDPGLGLRLIYFSYDVKMKEKGDIPEGYSVSREKKERFSLILESASTNQTSMYLCASSSGSFEVDTQYFGPGTRLTVL.

The DNA of the CDR3 is TGTGCCAGCAGTGAAGGTGAGGCAGGGAAGTACGAGCAGTACTTC. It codes for CASSEGEAGKYEQYF. This chain links TRBV6-1 with TRBJ2-7; possible D gene TRBD1, 5 bases. Trimming took off 1 base at V and 4 bases at J, with 14 bases between the two ends. The CDR3 consists of 15 residues. Germline V gene sequence: CDR1 MNHNS, CDR2 SASEGT.

This chain uses TRBV9 with TRBJ2-2; perhaps TRBD2 as D (6 bases). The germline V gene encodes CDR1 SGDLS and CDR2 YYNGEE. The CDR3 has 15 amino acids. Trimming took 2 bases from V and 7 from J, leaving 15 bases between them. The CDR3 bases are TGTGCCAGCAGCGTCTCGCTAGCGAGTAGCGGGGAGCTGTTTTTT. This gives the protein CASSVSLASSGELFF.

The rearrangement uses TRBV19 and TRBJ2-2; the D gene is possibly TRBD2 (6 bases). CDR1 and CDR2 (germline): LNHDA, SQIVND (reference sequence). CDR3 length equals 13 residues. Trimming pared 9 bases from V and 5 bases from J, leaving 13 bases between. CDR3 in amino acids: CASRRAGTGELFF. CDR3 nucleotide sequence: TGTGCCAGCCGGAGGGCGGGGACCGGGGAGCTGTTTTTT. The entire variable domain, with the rest obtained from reference TRBV19 and TRBJ2-2, is as follows: DGGITQSPKYLFRKEGQNVTLSCEQNLNHDAMYWYRQDPGQGLRLIYYSQIVNDFQKGDIAEGYSVSREKKESFPLTVTSAQKNPTAFYLCASRRAGTGELFFGEGSRLTVL.

The chain recombines TRBV29-1 with TRBJ2-5; D is possibly TRBD1 (6 bases). The CDR3 contains 14 residues. Germline CDR1 SQVTM, CDR2 ANQGSEA. Trimming took off 5 bases at V and 0 bases at J, with 13 bases between the two ends. This CDR3 is CSVSGTQDQETQYF. The CDR3, as DNA: TGCAGCGTTTCCGGGACACAAGACCAAGAGACCCAGTACTTC.

The chain combines TRBV7-9 with TRBJ1-2; D unresolved. There are 11 residues in the CDR3. V shed 5 bases and J shed 9 bases, with 10 bases lying between them. Germline CDR1 reads SEHNR; CDR2 reads FQNEAQ (reference sequence). Written as DNA, the CDR3 is TGTGCCAGCAGCGTCAGTTGGCGCTACACCTTC. It codes for CASSVSWRYTF.

The chain joins TRBV18 to TRBJ1-2; unclear D gene. Deletions cut 2 bases from V and 8 bases from J, with 12 bases between. Germline V gene sequence: CDR1 KGHSH, CDR2 LQKENI. The CDR3 extends over 13 amino acids. The CDR3 nucleotides are TGTGCCAGCTCACCATCAGAGGAGAGGGGCTACACCTTC. This codes for CASSPSEERGYTF.

This chain joins TRBV6-5 and TRBJ1-2; 9 bases map to TRBD1. CDR3 size: 14 residues. Germline trimming cut 6 bases from V and 4 bases from J; bases unmatched to any gene: 6. CDR1 MNHEY and CDR2 SVGAGI come from the germline V gene. The CDR3: CASSPGTGIYGYTF. DNA for the CDR3: TGTGCCAGCAGCCCCGGGACAGGGATCTATGGCTACACCTTC.

This clone turned up a few times. The chain joins TRBV13 to TRBJ2-3, with D perhaps TRBD2 (6 bases). Trimming cost V 5 bases and J 0 bases, with 9 bases left between them. CDR1 and CDR2 from the germline V gene are PRHDT and FYEKMQ (reference sequence). The length of the CDR3 is 14 residues. DNA for the CDR3: TGTGCCAGCAGCGACAGCGGGAGCACAGATACGCAGTATTTT. It is translated as CASSDSGSTDTQYF.

The chain links TRBV6-4 to TRBJ2-3, with D tentatively TRBD2 (6 bases). This CDR3 has 12 residues. Germline CDR1 reads MRHNA; CDR2 reads SNTAGT. The V gene lost 2 bases and the J gene lost 6 bases, with 6 bases spanning the gap. The CDR3 nucleotides read TGTGCCAGCAGTGACGGGGGGGATACGCAGTATTTT. Protein: CASSDGGDTQYF.

The chain combines TRBV30 with TRBJ1-1; tentatively, D is TRBD1 (6 bases). This CDR3 is 13 amino acids long. CDR1 GTSNPN and CDR2 SVGIG come from the germline V gene (reference sequence). Between the trimmed V and J ends, which lost 6 bases and 0 bases, there was a span of 11 bases. CDR3 amino acids: CACGQGMNTEAFF. CDR3 nucleotide sequence: TGTGCCTGTGGGCAGGGGATGAACACTGAAGCTTTCTTT.

This chain uses TRBV2 with TRBJ1-2; D unresolved. V lost 4 bases and J lost 6, with 9 bases in between. The CDR3 runs 12 residues. CDR1 and CDR2 (germline): SNHLY, FYNNEI. CDR3 in amino acids: CASSGSRNGYTF. CDR3 bases: TGTGCCAGCAGTGGGAGCCGGAATGGCTACACCTTC.

Only one count was recorded for this clone. The J gene is TRBJ1-1, the V gene TRBV11-2; 9 nucleotides align to TRBD1. The J segment lost 1 base and the V segment lost 3 bases, leaving 9 bases of the junction unmatched. Germline V gene sequence: CDR1 SGHAT, CDR2 FQNNGV. The CDR3 sequence is 17 residues long. The CDR3 loop reads CASSFPGQGRTNTEAFF. CDR3 bases: TGTGCCAGCAGCTTCCCAGGACAGGGGAGAACGAACACTGAAGCTTTCTTT.

The rearrangement links TRBV30 to TRBJ1-6; 10 nucleotides match TRBD1. Germline V lookup: CDR1 GTSNPN, CDR2 SVGIG (reference sequence). J lost 10 bases, V lost 2 bases, and 8 bases had no gene match. The CDR3 covers 15 residues. This CDR3 reads CAWSTGTGESSPLHF. The CDR3 coding sequence is TGTGCCTGGAGTACCGGGACAGGGGAAAGCTCACCCCTCCACTTT.

This clone was detected only a few times. V usage is TRBV19 and J usage is TRBJ1-1; 9 bases are a match to TRBD1. Germline CDR1 and CDR2: LNHDA and SQIVND (reference sequence). V shed 3 bases, J shed 8 bases, and the junction held 4 bases outside the gene matches. The CDR3 contains 13 residues. Written as DNA, the CDR3 is TGTGCCAGTAGTATCGACAGGGGGATCGAAGCTTTCTTT. Its protein product is CASSIDRGIEAFF. The variable domain in full, with the rest retrieved from reference TRBV19 and TRBJ1-1, is DGGITQSPKYLFRKEGQNVTLSCEQNLNHDAMYWYRQDPGQGLRLIYYSQIVNDFQKGDIAEGYSVSREKKESFPLTVTSAQKNPTAFYLCASSIDRGIEAFFGQGTRLTVV.

The J gene is TRBJ1-3, the V gene TRBV5-1; the match to TRBD1 covers 9 bases. Germline V gene data show CDR1 as SGHRS and CDR2 as YFSETQ. The CDR3 loop spans 17 amino acids. Trimming removed 5 bases from V and 1 base from J; junction bases left unmatched: 10. The CDR3 nucleotides are TGCGCCAGCAGACTTTCCGGGACAGGGTTTTCTGGAAACACCATATATTTT. This sequence encodes CASRLSGTGFSGNTIYF.

On this clone itself: One junction end does not reproduce the germline sequence, and a read error may be involved. The rearrangement uses TRBV2 and TRBJ1-3; TRBD1 matches 8 bases. This CDR3 is 15 amino acids long. Per germline, CDR1 SNHLY and CDR2 FYNNEI. The CDR3 DNA reads as TGTGCCAGCAGCCAGGACAGGGCCTCTGGAAACACCATACATTTT. Its protein is CASSQDRASGNTIHF.

The genes are TRBV2 and TRBJ2-2; the D gene is possibly TRBD2 (6 bases). In germline, CDR1 is SNHLY, CDR2 FYNNEI. Trimming took 11 bases from V and 0 from J, leaving 13 bases between them. This CDR3 is built from 14 residues. DNA for the CDR3: TGTGCCGACAAAGCGGGCACGAACACCGGGGAGCTGTTTTTT. It translates to CADKAGTNTGELFF.

This clone turned up a few times. The J gene is TRBJ1-4, the V gene TRBV21-1; TRBD1 is taken as the D call from the table, unchecked against the DNA. TRBV21-1 is labeled a pseudogene. The CDR3 sequence is 17 residues long. The CDR3 region has the DNA TGTGCCAGCAGCAAAGGGAGTGTAGGGACAGAAGGGGAAAAACTGTTTTTT. Amino acids: CASSKGSVGTEGEKLFF.

This chain uses TRBV19 with TRBJ2-2; D not resolved. The germline gives CDR1 LNHDA, CDR2 SQIVND (reference sequence). The CDR3 spans 15 residues. Trimming took 3 bases from V and 0 from J, leaving 8 bases between them. CDR3 loop: CASSIAETNTGELFF. CDR3 sequence (DNA): TGTGCCAGTAGTATTGCGGAGACGAACACCGGGGAGCTGTTTTTT.

This clone appeared a few times. The chain couples TRBV19 to TRBJ2-1; 9 bases map to TRBD1. With 2 bases clipped from V and 4 bases from J, the junction kept 6 bases outside the gene matches. Germline assignment: CDR1 LNHDA and CDR2 SQIVND (reference sequence). The CDR3 is made up of 16 amino acids. This chain's CDR3 is CASSIIRQGEYNEQFF. DNA for the CDR3: TGTGCCAGTAGTATAATTCGACAGGGGGAGTACAATGAGCAGTTCTTC.

The chain employs TRBV7-2 and TRBJ2-5; D gene ambiguous. From germline, CDR1 is SGHTA and CDR2 FQGNSA. This CDR3 is 13 amino acids long. Deletions cut 3 bases from V and 1 base from J, with 6 bases between. The CDR3 bases are TGTGCCAGCAGCTTGCTACCCCAAGAGACCCAGTACTTC. Translated, it gives CASSLLPQETQYF. Full variable domain (outside the CDR3, taken from reference TRBV7-2 and TRBJ2-5): GAGVSQSPSNKVTEKGKDVELRCDPISGHTALYWYRQSLGQGLEFLIYFQGNSAPDKSGLPSDRFSAERTGGSVSTLTIQRTQQEDSAVYLCASSLLPQETQYFGPGTRLLVL.

V usage is TRBV28 and J usage is TRBJ2-1; 13 nucleotides align to TRBD2. Germline CDR1 MDHEN, CDR2 SYDVKM. The trim removed 1 base at V and 9 bases at J, leaving 9 bases unmatched. This CDR3 is built from 17 residues. CDR3: CASSLSVGTSGKGEQFF. CDR3 nucleotides: TGTGCCAGCAGTTTATCGGTCGGGACTAGCGGGAAGGGTGAGCAGTTCTTC.

This chain's CDR3 is CASSHPGQKGTEAFF. CDR3 in DNA: TGTGCCAGCAGCCATCCGGGACAGAAGGGCACTGAAGCTTTCTTT. V and J are TRBV7-8 and TRBJ1-1, with TRBD1 identical over 7 bases. Per germline, CDR1 SGHVS and CDR2 FQNEAQ. This CDR3 comprises 15 residues. V shed 5 bases, J shed 4 bases, and the junction held 10 bases outside the gene matches.

This clone was seen a handful of times. The V call is TRBV27, the J call TRBJ2-7; a weak D match, TRBD1 (5 bases). The CDR3 contains 14 residues. Between the trimmed V and J ends, which lost 5 bases and 3 bases, there was a span of 14 bases. Germline values: CDR1 MNHEY, CDR2 SMNVEV (reference sequence). The CDR3 region has the DNA TGTGCCAGCAGTCGGTATCCAGGGAACTACGAGCAGTACTTC. Residues: CASSRYPGNYEQYF.

The chain uses TRBV28 and TRBJ2-2; tentative D call: TRBD2 (5 bases). V was clipped by 3 bases and J by 1 base, with 6 bases between them. CDR1 is MDHEN and CDR2 is SYDVKM in the germline V gene. CDR3 length equals 14 residues. CDR3 residues: CASSFGENTGELFF. The CDR3 coding sequence is TGTGCCAGCAGTTTCGGGGAGAACACCGGGGAGCTGTTTTTT.